This T cell receptor beta chain was recovered during a study of cytomegalovirus exposure and HLA in healthy donors. Overall study results and limits: Among immune exposure information, only CMV serostatus was available.

PCR was performed using 60 Vbeta and 13 Jbeta primers. Repertoires were generated with immunoSEQ multiplex PCR, while TCRdb's copy carries only in-frame clones and drops some. This sample has approximately 110,000 clones, with 73% found just once. Germline lookup yields CDR1 SGHNT and CDR2 YYREEE (reference sequence). V was clipped by 5 bases and J by 2 bases; unmatched bases: 3. This CDR3 has 14 residues. A note on this clone: Its specificity is unknown.

Sequencing input: PBMCs. The chain combines TRBV5-4 with TRBJ1-2; 10 nucleotides match TRBD1. This TCR came from a man between 60 and 75 years old in good health and CMV-seropositive. CDR3 coding DNA: TGTGCCAGCAGGGCGACAGGGGGCAACTATGGCTACACCTTC. This encodes CASRATGGNYGYTF.